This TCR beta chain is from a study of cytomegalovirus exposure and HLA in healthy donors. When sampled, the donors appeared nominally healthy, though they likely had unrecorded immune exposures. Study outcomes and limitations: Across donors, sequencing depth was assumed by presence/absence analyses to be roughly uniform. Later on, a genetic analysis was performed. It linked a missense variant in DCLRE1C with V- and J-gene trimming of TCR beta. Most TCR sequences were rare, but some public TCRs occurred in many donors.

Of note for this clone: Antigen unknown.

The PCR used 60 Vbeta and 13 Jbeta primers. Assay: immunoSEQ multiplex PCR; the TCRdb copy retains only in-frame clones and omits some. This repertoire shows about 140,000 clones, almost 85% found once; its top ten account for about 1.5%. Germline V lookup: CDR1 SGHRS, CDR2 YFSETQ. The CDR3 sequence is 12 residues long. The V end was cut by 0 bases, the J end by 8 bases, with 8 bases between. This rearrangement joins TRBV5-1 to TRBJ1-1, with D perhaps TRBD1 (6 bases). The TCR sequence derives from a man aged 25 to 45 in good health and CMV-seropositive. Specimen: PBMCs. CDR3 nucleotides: TGCGCCAGCAGCTTGGGACAGGCGGAAGCTTTCTTT. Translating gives CASSLGQAEAFF.